Presented here are 28 T cell receptor beta chains from one specimen sequenced in a study of shared clonotypes between healthy human individuals. Libraries were prepared by immunoSEQ multiplex PCR; TCRdb keeps only in-frame clonotypes and omits some of them. The sample consists of around 1 million clones, more than 75% of them appearing once. Input material: memory CD4+ T cells sorted from blood. Subset specified: CD45RA-negative fraction. The receptors here all came from a man younger than 35 in good health.

The chain couples TRBV30 to TRBJ1-6, with TRBD1 matching over 7 bases. Germline V gene lookup returns CDR1 GTSNPN and CDR2 SVGIG (reference sequence). With V trimmed by 7 bases and J by 4 bases, 4 bases remained unmatched. The CDR3 contains 13 residues. CDR3 in DNA: TGTGCCTATTGGGACAGTTATAATTCACCCCTCCACTTT. Protein: CAYWDSYNSPLHF.

The chain links TRBV28 to TRBJ2-7; D unclear. The CDR3 extends over 11 amino acids. CDR1 and CDR2 from the germline V gene are MDHEN and SYDVKM. V gave up 6 bases and J gave up 7 bases, with 10 bases separating them. CDR3 region: CASSSVGEQYF. In nucleotides, the CDR3 is TGTGCCAGCAGCTCCGTAGGGGAGCAGTACTTC. The full variable domain, its missing parts supplied by reference TRBV28 and TRBJ2-7, is DVKVTQSSRYLVKRTGEKVFLECVQDMDHENMFWYRQDPGLGLRLIYFSYDVKMKEKGDIPEGYSVSREKKERFSLILESASTNQTSMYLCASSSVGEQYFGPGTRLTVT.

The chain recombines TRBV6-5 with TRBJ2-2; maybe TRBD1 (6 bases). Per the germline V gene, CDR1 is MNHEY and CDR2 is SVGAGI. V lost 5 bases and J 7 bases, leaving 14 bases between the germline ends. The CDR3 spans 14 residues. CDR3 DNA sequence: TGTGCCAGCAGTGGGGTCAGGGGTAACGGGGAGCTGTTTTTT. Its protein product is CASSGVRGNGELFF.

The gene calls are TRBV18 and TRBJ2-5; no clear D. V was shortened by 0 bases and J by 1 base, with 6 bases between the two germline ends. CDR1 is KGHSH and CDR2 is LQKENI in the germline V gene. The CDR3 is 14 amino acids. The DNA of the CDR3 is TGTGCCAGCTCACCACCGTTGCCCCAAGAGACCCAGTACTTC. It translates to CASSPPLPQETQYF.

This rearrangement joins TRBV6-6 to TRBJ2-1; D is undetermined. The CDR3 covers 11 residues. V lost 6 bases and J lost 8, with 8 bases in between. Germline loops: CDR1 MNHNY, CDR2 SVGAGI (reference sequence). The CDR3 DNA sequence: TGTGCCAGCAGCCTAATGGATGAGCAGTTCTTC. It yields the protein CASSLMDEQFF.

CDR3 coding DNA: TGTGCCAGCTCACCACGGGCTAGCGGGTCCACAGATACGCAGTATTTT. This encodes CASSPRASGSTDTQYF. The rearrangement uses TRBV18 and TRBJ2-3; TRBD2 matches at 8 bases. CDR1 is KGHSH, CDR2 LQKENI, per germline. The CDR3 is 16 residues long. The V gene end was trimmed by 1 base and the J gene end by 2 bases; junction bases not matched to a gene: 5.

The chain couples TRBV30 to TRBJ1-1; 7 bases agree with TRBD1. The CDR3 contains 13 residues. Trimming cost V 2 bases and J 4 bases; bases outside gene matches: 4. The V gene's germline CDR1 is GTSNPN and CDR2 SVGIG (reference sequence). This CDR3 is CAWSMQGGTEAFF. The CDR3 DNA reads TGTGCCTGGAGTATGCAGGGGGGCACTGAAGCTTTCTTT.

The rearrangement links TRBV9 to TRBJ2-3, with D possibly being TRBD2 (6 bases). This CDR3 is 14 amino acids long. Trimming left V 0 bases short and J 5 bases short, with 10 bases between. CDR1 is SGDLS, CDR2 YYNGEE, per germline. The CDR3 bases are TGTGCCAGCAGCGTAGCTGGGGACTTAGATACGCAGTATTTT. The encoded protein is CASSVAGDLDTQYF.

This clone has more than one count but fewer than ten. Other DNA sequences in this sample translate to the same CDR3. The chain joins TRBV5-1 to TRBJ1-5; D is unclear. Germline CDR1 is SGHRS and CDR2 is YFSETQ. Trimming cost V 0 bases and J 5 bases, with 6 bases left between them. This CDR3 is built from 13 residues. The CDR3 DNA follows: TGCGCCAGCAGCTTGGCCCCTGATCAGCCCCAGCATTTT. Its protein product is CASSLAPDQPQHF.

CDR3 nucleotide sequence: TGTGCCATCAGCTCCGGGACAGGTCTCAATGAAAAACTGTTTTTT. Amino acids: CAISSGTGLNEKLFF. The rearrangement joins TRBV10-3 to TRBJ1-4; 8 bases fit TRBD1. CDR3 length equals 15 residues. With V trimmed by 6 bases and J by 5 bases, 8 bases remained unmatched. CDR1 and CDR2 from the germline V gene are ENHRY and SYGVKD.

Of note for this clone: One end of the junction fails to match germline, which may point to a read error. The rearrangement links TRBV6-5 to TRBJ2-5, with a possible D match to TRBD1 (5 bases). Per the germline V gene, CDR1 is MNHEY and CDR2 is SVGAGI. The CDR3 covers 14 residues. The CDR3 DNA sequence: TGTGCCAGCAGGGAAGACAGACACCAGGAGACCCAGTACTTC. Its protein is CASREDRHQETQYF.

The chain uses TRBV27 and TRBJ1-2, with D possibly being TRBD1 (5 bases). This CDR3 is built from 12 residues. Looked up from germline, CDR1 is MNHEY and CDR2 is SMNVEV (reference sequence). The V gene lost 6 bases and the J gene lost 4 bases, with 9 bases spanning the gap. The CDR3 region is CASREGPYGYTF. The CDR3 bases are TGTGCCAGCAGAGAGGGACCCTATGGCTACACCTTC.

The chain uses TRBV28 and TRBJ1-3; tentative D call: TRBD1 (5 bases). The V end was cut by 7 bases, the J end by 2 bases, with 12 bases between. In germline, CDR1 is MDHEN, CDR2 SYDVKM. The CDR3 sequence is 14 residues long. The CDR3 region is CASTPGTPGNTIYF. CDR3 nucleotides: TGTGCCAGCACCCCAGGGACGCCTGGAAACACCATATATTTT.

The chain has TRBV7-2 and TRBJ1-6; the D is unclear. V lost 2 bases to trimming and J lost 11 bases, with 7 bases between them. Germline V gene data show CDR1 as SGHTA and CDR2 as FQGNSA. This CDR3 spans 12 amino acids. DNA for the CDR3: TGTGCCAGCAGCTTAAGCGAGACACCCCTCCACTTT. Amino acid sequence: CASSLSETPLHF. The full variable domain, completed using reference TRBV7-2 and TRBJ1-6, is GAGVSQSPSNKVTEKGKDVELRCDPISGHTALYWYRQSLGQGLEFLIYFQGNSAPDKSGLPSDRFSAERTGGSVSTLTIQRTQQEDSAVYLCASSLSETPLHFGNGTRLTVT.

CDR3 in amino acids: CASSPVSREVGGELFF. The CDR3 nucleotides are TGTGCCAGCAGTCCCGTGAGCAGGGAGGTCGGCGGGGAGCTGTTTTTT. The chain combines TRBV28 with TRBJ2-2; possible D gene TRBD2, 6 bases. CDR1 and CDR2 (germline): MDHEN, SYDVKM. The CDR3 has 16 residues. Trimming took off 5 bases at V and 7 bases at J, with 20 bases between the two ends.

This CDR3 reads CASSLMGGQGGETQYF. In DNA, the CDR3 is TGTGCCAGCAGCTTAATGGGGGGACAGGGCGGAGAGACCCAGTACTTC. This chain links TRBV7-3 with TRBJ2-5, with 9 positions matching TRBD1. In germline, CDR1 is SGHTA, CDR2 FQGTGA. This CDR3 has 16 residues. V trimming: 1 base; J trimming: 4 bases; junction bases outside the gene matches: 7.

About this clone: A much larger clone is a single base away; this may be a read error. This sequence joins TRBV21-1 and TRBJ2-5. TRBV21-1 is reported as a pseudogene. The CDR3 has 11 residues. The CDR3 region is CASSAQETQYF. In DNA form, the CDR3 reads TGTGCCAGCAGCGCACAAGAGACCCAGTACTTC.

About this clone: A junction end diverges from the germline sequence, so it may reflect a read error. V usage is TRBV2 and J usage is TRBJ1-2, with 9 bases fitting TRBD1. Germline loops: CDR1 SNHLY, CDR2 FYNNEI. This CDR3 spans 13 amino acids. The CDR3 region has the DNA TGTGCCGGCAGACTGGGACAGGGATATGGCTACACCTTC. Its translation is CAGRLGQGYGYTF. Supplemented by reference TRBV2 and TRBJ1-2, the full variable domain reads EPEVTQTPSHQVTQMGQEVILRCVPISNHLYFYWYRQILGQKVEFLVSFYNNEISEKSEIFDDQFSVERPDGSNFTLKIRSTKLEDSAMYFCAGRLGQGYGYTFGSGTRLTVV.

This clone is a singleton in its sample. V gene TRBV28 combines with J gene TRBJ1-2, with D perhaps matching TRBD1 (5 bases). Between the trimmed V and J ends, which lost 5 bases and 4 bases, there was a span of 17 bases. Germline V gives CDR1 MDHEN, CDR2 SYDVKM. This CDR3 spans 15 amino acids. The CDR3 bases are TGTGCCAGCAGTCCCTCTGGGGGGGAGAGCTATGGCTACACCTTC. Protein: CASSPSGGESYGYTF.

The chain employs TRBV2 and TRBJ2-3; D is perhaps TRBD1 or TRBD2 (5 bases each). The CDR3 sequence is 14 residues long. Per the germline V gene, CDR1 is SNHLY and CDR2 is FYNNEI. V dropped 6 bases and J dropped 2 bases, with 12 bases sitting between them. The CDR3 spells CASRQDLNTDTQYF. The CDR3 nucleotides read TGTGCCAGCAGACAGGACTTAAACACAGATACGCAGTATTTT.

Regarding this clone: A read error may explain this, as a much larger clone is one base away. The chain uses TRBV7-3 and TRBJ2-7, with 9 nucleotides matching TRBD1. J was trimmed by 3 bases and V by 4 bases; bases with no gene match: 1. In germline, CDR1 is SGHTA, CDR2 FQGTGA. The CDR3 covers 13 residues. The CDR3: CASSWGQGYEQYF. In nucleotides, the CDR3 is TGTGCCAGCAGCTGGGGACAGGGCTACGAGCAGTACTTC.

In this sample, this clone turned up a few times. The rearrangement joins TRBV5-8 to TRBJ1-2; D is unclear. The length of the CDR3 is 13 residues. Germline CDR1 SGHTS, CDR2 YDEGEE. Trimming cost V 0 bases and J 4 bases, with 7 bases left between them. This chain's CDR3 is CASSLARTYGYTF. The CDR3 coding sequence is TGTGCCAGCAGCTTGGCGCGGACCTATGGCTACACCTTC.

The rearrangement links TRBV27 to TRBJ1-2, with 7 bases that match TRBD1. Germline V lookup: CDR1 MNHEY, CDR2 SMNVEV (reference sequence). Trimming at V came to 4 bases and at J to 8 bases, leaving 16 bases not matched to a gene. CDR3 length equals 16 residues. The CDR3 here is CASSSGGGQMLLGYTF. CDR3 DNA sequence: TGTGCCAGCAGTTCTGGGGGGGGACAGATGCTGCTCGGCTACACCTTC.

This clone was counted ten times or more. V is TRBV27 and J is TRBJ1-4; the D gene is possibly TRBD1 (6 bases). Germline V lookup: CDR1 MNHEY, CDR2 SMNVEV (reference sequence). Deletions cut 6 bases from V and 3 bases from J, with 11 bases between. This CDR3 spans 14 amino acids. For the CDR3, the DNA is TGTGCCAGCAGGCCAGGGGTGGCTAATGAAAAACTGTTTTTT. Protein sequence: CASRPGVANEKLFF.

This chain joins TRBV5-4 and TRBJ2-3, with no clear D. This CDR3 has 14 amino acids. Germline V lookup: CDR1 SGHNT, CDR2 YYREEE (reference sequence). V shed 7 bases and J shed 1 base, with 13 bases lying between them. The CDR3, as DNA: TGTGCCAGCGCTCCCGGCAGCCGCACAGATACGCAGTATTTT. Its protein product is CASAPGSRTDTQYF.

In its sample, this clone was seen a few times. The chain uses TRBV6-1 and TRBJ1-1, with TRBD1 as a possible D gene (5 bases). The CDR3 totals 13 residues. The germline V and J ends were trimmed by 5 bases and 1 base, with 8 bases remaining between them. Germline V CDR1 and CDR2: MNHNS, SASEGT. DNA of the CDR3: TGTGCCAGCAGTTCAGGGCGGAACACTGAAGCTTTCTTT. This gives the protein CASSSGRNTEAFF.

The chain links TRBV4-1 to TRBJ2-5; 10 bases fit TRBD2. Germline-derived CDR1 and CDR2 are MGHRA and YSYEKL. The CDR3 totals 16 residues. V shed 1 base and J 4 bases; nucleotides not matched to a gene: 6. This chain's CDR3 is CASSQATSGEGETQYF. The DNA for the CDR3 is TGCGCCAGCAGCCAAGCTACTAGCGGGGAGGGAGAGACCCAGTACTTC.

The chain carries TRBV5-6 and TRBJ2-3, with TRBD1 matching over 9 bases. Germline V gene sequence: CDR1 SGHDT, CDR2 YYEEEE. The V segment lost 0 bases and the J segment 3 bases; nucleotides outside the gene matches: 8. The CDR3 totals 17 residues. CDR3 bases: TGTGCCAGCAGCTTGGCCGGCTTGACAGGGGGAACAGATACGCAGTATTTT. Protein: CASSLAGLTGGTDTQYF.